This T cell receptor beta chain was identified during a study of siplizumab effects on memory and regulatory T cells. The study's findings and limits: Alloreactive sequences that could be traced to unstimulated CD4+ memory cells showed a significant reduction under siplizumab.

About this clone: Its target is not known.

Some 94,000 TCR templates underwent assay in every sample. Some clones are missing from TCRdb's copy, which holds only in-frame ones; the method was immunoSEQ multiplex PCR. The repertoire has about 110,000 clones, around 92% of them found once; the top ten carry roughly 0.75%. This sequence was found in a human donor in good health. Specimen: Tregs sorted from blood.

The DNA for the CDR3 is TGTGCCAGCAGATCTACCGGGACAAACTACGAGCAGTACTTC. Translating it yields CASRSTGTNYEQYF. The rearrangement joins TRBV6-6 to TRBJ2-7; possibly TRBD1 for D (6 bases). Trimming pared 6 bases from V and 3 bases from J, leaving 15 bases between. The germline CDR1 and CDR2 sequences are MNHNY and SVGAGI (reference sequence). The CDR3 contains 14 residues.